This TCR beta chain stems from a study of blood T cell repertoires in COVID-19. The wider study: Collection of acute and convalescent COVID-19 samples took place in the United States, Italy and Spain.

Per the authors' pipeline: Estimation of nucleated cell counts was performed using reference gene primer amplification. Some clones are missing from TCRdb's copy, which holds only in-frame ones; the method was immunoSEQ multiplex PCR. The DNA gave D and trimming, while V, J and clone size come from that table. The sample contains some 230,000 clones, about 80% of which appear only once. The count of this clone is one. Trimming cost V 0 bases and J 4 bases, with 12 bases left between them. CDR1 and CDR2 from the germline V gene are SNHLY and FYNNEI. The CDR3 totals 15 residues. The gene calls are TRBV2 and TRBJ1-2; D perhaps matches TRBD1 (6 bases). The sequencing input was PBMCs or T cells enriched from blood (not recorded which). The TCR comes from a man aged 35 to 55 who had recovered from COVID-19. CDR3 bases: TGTGCCAGCAGTGAAGCGCAGGGGAGTGTCTATGGCTACACCTTC. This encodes CASSEAQGSVYGYTF.